These 8 T cell receptor beta chains share one sample of origin, sequenced in a study of T cells in Graves' hyperthyroidism and ophthalmopathy. RNA transcripts yielded amplified TCR beta CDR3 regions. The HTBI primer set drove a first-round RT-PCR of the TCR CDR3. One entry per CDR3 protein results from TCRdb running MiXCR on the multiplex PCR reads. The sample consists of roughly 170,000 distinct CDR3 sequences, 15% to 20% of them appearing once. Sequenced input: blood. The receptors come from a woman between 50 and 59 years old with Graves' hyperthyroidism.

This clonotype has a handful of counts. V is TRBV5-1 and J is TRBJ2-3, with 7 bases identical to TRBD1. The germline V gene encodes CDR1 SGHRS and CDR2 YFSETQ. Trimming at V came to 3 bases and at J to 1 base, leaving 8 bases not matched to a gene. The CDR3 extends over 16 amino acids. CDR3 DNA: TGCGCCAGCAGCTGGGCCGGGACAGACCGCACAGATACGCAGTATTTT. Amino acids: CASSWAGTDRTDTQYF.

This clonotype was observed at least ten times. V usage is TRBV7-2 and J usage is TRBJ1-2; 8 bases align to TRBD1. The CDR3 runs to 15 residues. Per the germline V gene, CDR1 is SGHTA and CDR2 is FQGNSA. Trimming took 5 bases from V and 8 from J; bases not matched to a gene: 13. The CDR3 DNA follows: TGTGCCAGCAGCACCAACACAGGGGGGATAGGGGGCTACACCTTC. Translating it yields CASSTNTGGIGGYTF.

At least ten counts were recorded for this clonotype. The chain carries TRBV20-1 and TRBJ1-2; a possible D gene is TRBD1 (6 bases). Germline assignment: CDR1 DFQATT and CDR2 SNEGSKA (reference sequence). Deletions cut 1 base from V and 8 bases from J, with 14 bases between. The CDR3 is 13 amino acids. The CDR3 nucleotides are TGCAGTGCTAGAGGAATCCAGGGGAGAGGCTACACCTTC. It yields the protein CSARGIQGRGYTF.

This clonotype was observed at least ten times. CDR3: CASSLVSGVPNTGELFF. CDR3 DNA sequence: TGCGCCAGCAGCTTGGTTAGCGGGGTTCCGAACACCGGGGAGCTGTTTTTT. The V gene is TRBV5-1, the J gene TRBJ2-2; 8 bases align to TRBD2. The ends lost 0 bases at V and 0 bases at J; junction bases unmatched: 4. In germline, CDR1 is SGHRS, CDR2 YFSETQ. CDR3 length equals 17 residues.

The chain carries TRBV29-1 and TRBJ2-1; 8 positions agree with TRBD2. The V gene's germline CDR1 is SQVTM and CDR2 ANQGSEA. With 4 bases clipped from V and 6 bases from J, the junction kept 5 bases outside the gene matches. This CDR3 contains 13 residues. CDR3 in DNA: TGCAGCGTTGCCGGGGGGGTTGGCAATGAGCAGTTCTTC. Protein sequence: CSVAGGVGNEQFF.

A note on this clonotype: A read error may account for a junction end that differs from germline. The J gene is TRBJ1-5, the V gene TRBV18; no firm D call. The CDR3 runs to 14 residues. Germline lookup yields CDR1 KGHSH and CDR2 LQKENI. CDR3 amino acids: CASSPGVGNQPRHF. Here the CDR3 DNA reads TGTGCCAGCTCACCAGGGGTAGGAAATCAGCCCCGGCATTTT.

This clonotype showed up many times. This chain connects TRBV6-5 to TRBJ2-5; TRBD2 aligns across 12 bases. The CDR3 runs to 15 residues. Per germline, CDR1 MNHEY and CDR2 SVGAGI. Trimming at V came to 5 bases and at J to 4 bases, leaving 5 bases not matched to a gene. The CDR3 loop is CASSPSGGVRETQYF. As DNA, the CDR3 is TGTGCCAGCAGTCCTAGCGGGGGGGTCAGAGAGACCCAGTACTTC.

In this sample, this clonotype turned up many times. The chain joins TRBV4-3 to TRBJ1-2; D might be TRBD1 (6 bases). Germline assignment: CDR1 LGHNA and CDR2 YSLEER. V lost 1 base, J lost 4 bases, and 13 bases lay in between. CDR3 length: 15 amino acids. CDR3 region: CASSQATGLSYGYTF. CDR3 nucleotides: TGCGCCAGCAGCCAAGCGACAGGACTCTCCTATGGCTACACCTTC.